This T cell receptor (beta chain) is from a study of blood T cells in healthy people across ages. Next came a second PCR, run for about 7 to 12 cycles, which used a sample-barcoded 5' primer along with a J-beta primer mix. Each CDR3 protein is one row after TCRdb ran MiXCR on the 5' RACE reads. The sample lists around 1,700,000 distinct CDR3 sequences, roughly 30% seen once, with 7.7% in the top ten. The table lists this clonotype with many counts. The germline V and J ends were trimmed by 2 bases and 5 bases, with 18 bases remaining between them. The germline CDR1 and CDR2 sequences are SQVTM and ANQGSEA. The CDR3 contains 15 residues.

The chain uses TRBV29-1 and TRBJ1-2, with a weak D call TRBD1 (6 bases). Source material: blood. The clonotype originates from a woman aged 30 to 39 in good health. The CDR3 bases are TGCAGCGTTGAACGGGGGCAGGCGAACTTATATGGCTACACCTTC. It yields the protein CSVERGQANLYGYTF.